Following are 12 T cell receptor beta chains from one sample sequenced in a study of T cell repertoires in cytomegalovirus infection. Via MiXCR, TCRdb re-called the reads, giving one row per CDR3 protein. The table has some 600,000 distinct CDR3 sequences, more than 20% seen once. The sample was CD8+ T cells from PBMCs. These receptors all come from a human donor in good health (CMV status not recorded). Some clones in this sample may be carry-over from other donors' samples.

This clonotype has more than one count but fewer than ten. V is TRBV2 and J is TRBJ2-7, with D perhaps matching TRBD1 (6 bases). Between the trimmed V and J ends, which lost 3 bases and 2 bases, there was a span of 8 bases. Germline V gives CDR1 SNHLY, CDR2 FYNNEI. The CDR3 covers 13 residues. The CDR3 protein is CASSDNRAYEQYF. The CDR3 DNA is TGTGCCAGCAGTGATAACAGGGCCTACGAGCAGTACTTC.

Remarks on this clonotype: This may come from a read error, since a much larger clone is one base off. The rearrangement joins TRBV7-8 to TRBJ1-1; D ambiguous. From germline, CDR1 is SGHVS and CDR2 FQNEAQ. The CDR3 contains 13 residues. The CDR3 sequence is CVSSLSRSTEAFF. In nucleotides, the CDR3 is TGTGTCAGCAGCTTATCGCGAAGCACTGAAGCTTTCTTT.

The chain carries TRBV7-9 and TRBJ1-4; 9 bases are shared with TRBD1. After removal of 5 bases from V and 8 bases from J, the junction contained 6 bases not matched to a gene. Germline V gene data show CDR1 as SEHNR and CDR2 as FQNEAQ (reference sequence). The CDR3 has 14 residues. In DNA, the CDR3 is TGTGCCAGCAGCACAGGGGGCGCAGGGGAAAAACTGTTTTTT. This sequence encodes CASSTGGAGEKLFF.

The V call is TRBV14, the J call TRBJ1-2; D not resolved. V shed 4 bases and J shed 0 bases, with 9 bases lying between them. The CDR3 contains 14 residues. In germline, CDR1 is SGHDN, CDR2 FVKESK. DNA of the CDR3: TGTGCCAGCAGCCGCGGGTTGGCTAACTATGGCTACACCTTC. Its translation is CASSRGLANYGYTF. Together with reference TRBV14 and TRBJ1-2, the CDR3 gives the full variable domain: EAGVTQFPSHSVIEKGQTVTLRCDPISGHDNLYWYRRVMGKEIKFLLHFVKESKQDESGMPNNRFLAERTGGTYSTLKVQPAELEDSGVYFCASSRGLANYGYTFGSGTRLTVV.

This clonotype was recorded a few times. The gene calls are TRBV27 and TRBJ2-3; 8 nucleotides align to TRBD1. This CDR3 has 16 amino acids. The V segment lost 5 bases and the J segment 1 base; nucleotides outside the gene matches: 8. Germline CDR1 is MNHEY and CDR2 is SMNVEV (reference sequence). This CDR3 is CASSAAGTGGTDTQYF. The CDR3 nucleotides are TGTGCCAGCAGTGCCGCCGGGACAGGCGGCACAGATACGCAGTATTTT.

This clonotype was detected many times. The chain has TRBV7-9 and TRBJ1-2, with 8 positions matching TRBD1. The CDR3 length is 15 residues. CDR1 SEHNR and CDR2 FQNEAQ come from the germline V gene (reference sequence). V shed 2 bases and J 6 bases; nucleotides not matched to a gene: 8. The CDR3 loop reads CASSLPRTGKNGYTF. The CDR3 coding sequence is TGTGCCAGCAGCTTACCCCGGACAGGGAAGAATGGCTACACCTTC.

The rearrangement links TRBV28 to TRBJ1-5; D not certain. V was trimmed by 6 bases and J by 0 bases, leaving 12 bases between them. CDR1 is MDHEN, CDR2 SYDVKM, per germline. The CDR3 consists of 15 residues. The CDR3 DNA is TGTGCCAGCAGATACGGCCAATATAGCAATCAGCCCCAGCATTTT. This translates into CASRYGQYSNQPQHF.

The chain links TRBV6-4 to TRBJ2-3, with D tentatively TRBD1 or TRBD2 (5 bases each). The CDR3 length is 18 residues. CDR1 MRHNA and CDR2 SNTAGT come from the germline V gene. The V and J ends lost 6 bases and 2 bases respectively, with 24 bases between them. For the CDR3, the DNA is TGTGCCAGCAGCGCTATGATACTAGGGGTTGGCTCCACAGATACGCAGTATTTT. Protein: CASSAMILGVGSTDTQYF.

This clonotype was detected many times. The chain has TRBV7-6 and TRBJ1-2, with D hard to call. V was trimmed by 5 bases and J by 1 base, leaving 8 bases between them. The CDR3 sequence is 13 residues long. In germline, CDR1 is SGHVS, CDR2 FNYEAQ. CDR3 sequence reads: CASSQTSNYGYTF. CDR3 bases: TGTGCCAGCAGCCAGACCAGTAACTATGGCTACACCTTC.

This chain uses TRBV15 with TRBJ1-4, with D maybe TRBD1 (6 bases). The CDR3 has 14 amino acids. The ends were cut back, 1 base at V and 6 bases at J, with 9 bases in the middle. Per germline, CDR1 LNHNV and CDR2 YYDKDF (reference sequence). CDR3 sequence (DNA): TGTGCCACCAGCAGAGTGGGGGCAGATGAAAAACTGTTTTTT. Protein: CATSRVGADEKLFF. The full variable domain, with the rest looked up from reference TRBV15 and TRBJ1-4, is DAMVIQNPRYQVTQFGKPVTLSCSQTLNHNVMYWYQQKSSQAPKLLFHYYDKDFNNEADTPDNFQSRRPNTSFCFLDIRSPGLGDTAMYLCATSRVGADEKLFFGSGTQLSVL.

This clonotype was recorded many times. CDR3 protein: CASRPGQANTEAFF. DNA for the CDR3: TGTGCCAGCAGGCCTGGACAAGCGAACACTGAAGCTTTCTTT. The chain employs TRBV7-6 and TRBJ1-1; D might be TRBD1 (5 bases). Trimming stripped 6 bases from V and 1 base from J, with 12 bases between. Per the germline V gene, CDR1 is SGHVS and CDR2 is FNYEAQ. The CDR3 has 14 amino acids.

This clonotype was picked up many times. V usage is TRBV7-2 and J usage is TRBJ2-5, with 9 bases matching TRBD2. Looked up from germline, CDR1 is SGHTA and CDR2 is FQGNSA. V trimming: 4 bases; J trimming: 2 bases; junction bases outside the gene matches: 5. The CDR3 is 15 amino acids. The chain's CDR3 is CASSSLAGEQETQYF. The CDR3, as DNA: TGTGCCAGCAGCTCCTTAGCGGGGGAACAAGAGACCCAGTACTTC.